These 29 T cell receptor beta chains share one sample of origin, sequenced in a study of regulatory T cells in long-lasting Graves disease. Time point meaning: newly diagnosed GD, antithyroid drugs for less than 3 months. RNA isolated from PBMCs was used to make the TCR library. Assembly of TCR beta libraries relied on iRepertoire HTBI primers together with Arm-PCR of CDR3 regions. A single record per CDR3 protein comes from TCRdb applying MiXCR to the multiplex PCR reads. In the table there are 620,000 or so distinct CDR3 sequences, 16% of which are singletons. This sample also appeared in a second study, on T cells in Graves' hyperthyroidism and ophthalmopathy.

This material consisted of peripheral blood mononuclear cells (PBMCs), taken at new diagnosis, from a patient treated with antithyroid drugs. The receptors derive from a woman aged 25 to 39 with Graves disease.

This clonotype appeared a few times. The chain uses TRBV20-1 and TRBJ2-2; the match to TRBD2 covers 11 bases. The V and J ends lost 5 bases and 2 bases, in that order; junction bases with no gene match: 7. In germline, CDR1 is DFQATT, CDR2 SNEGSKA (reference sequence). This CDR3 is 16 amino acids long. CDR3 in DNA: TGCAGTGCTCCGACCGGGACTAGCGGAAACACCGGGGAGCTGTTTTTT. It is translated as CSAPTGTSGNTGELFF.

This clonotype was counted at least ten times. The chain uses TRBV28 and TRBJ2-5; TRBD2 aligns across 10 bases. V lost 6 bases, J lost 2 bases, and 3 bases stayed unmatched. This CDR3 spans 14 amino acids. Germline V gene sequence: CDR1 MDHEN, CDR2 SYDVKM. The CDR3 loop reads CASSTSGEQETQYF. Written as DNA, the CDR3 is TGTGCCAGCAGCACTAGCGGGGAACAAGAGACCCAGTACTTC.

Many counts were recorded for this clonotype. The chain recombines TRBV6-1 with TRBJ2-7; no reliable D call. This CDR3 spans 12 amino acids. The germline V and J ends were trimmed by 7 bases and 5 bases, with 12 bases remaining between them. Per the germline V gene, CDR1 is MNHNS and CDR2 is SASEGT. The DNA for the CDR3 is TGTGCCAGCAAGAATAGCATCCACGAGCAGTACTTC. Translation gives CASKNSIHEQYF.

The J gene is TRBJ1-1, the V gene TRBV12-3 or TRBV12-4; TRBD1 is a possible D gene (6 bases). The CDR3 runs to 15 residues. With 2 bases removed from V and 7 bases from J, the gap between germline ends came to 17 bases. The CDR3 here is CASSLMGQRSGEAFF. CDR3 in DNA: TGTGCCAGCAGTTTAATGGGACAACGCTCCGGTGAAGCTTTCTTT.

Concerning this clonotype: Just one base apart from a much larger clone, this may be a read error. The chain is built from TRBV27 and TRBJ1-6; 8 nucleotides line up with TRBD1. Germline loops: CDR1 MNHEY, CDR2 SMNVEV (reference sequence). This CDR3 region has 16 residues. DNA for the CDR3: TGTGCCGGCAGTTCTGACAGGGGAGATCGGAATTCACCCCTCCACTTT. Translation: CAGSSDRGDRNSPLHF.

V is TRBV28 and J is TRBJ2-7; 10 bases map to TRBD2. The V gene end was trimmed by 2 bases and the J gene end by 1 base; junction bases not matched to a gene: 5. The CDR3 is 16 amino acids. Looked up from germline, CDR1 is MDHEN and CDR2 is SYDVKM. CDR3 nucleotide sequence: TGTGCCAGCAGTTTAACCGGGACTAGCGTGTCCTACGAGCAGTACTTC. Protein product: CASSLTGTSVSYEQYF.

This clonotype has ten or more counts. V and J are TRBV15 and TRBJ2-1; D is possibly TRBD2 (5 bases). Trimming removed 5 bases from V and 7 bases from J, with 15 bases in between. The CDR3 is 14 residues long. Germline CDR1 and CDR2: LNHNV and YYDKDF (reference sequence). CDR3 region: CATSGSLATNEQFF. CDR3 sequence (DNA): TGTGCCACCAGCGGGAGCCTCGCGACAAATGAGCAGTTCTTC.

The V and J genes are TRBV5-1 and TRBJ1-4; D perhaps matches TRBD1 (6 bases). CDR1 is SGHRS, CDR2 YFSETQ, per germline. Trimming took 0 bases from V and 0 from J, leaving 9 bases between them. The CDR3 length is 16 residues. The DNA for the CDR3 is TGCGCCAGCAGCTTGGGGACAGTTACAACTAATGAAAAACTGTTTTTT. It specifies CASSLGTVTTNEKLFF.

This clonotype was seen repeatedly, ten times or more. The rearrangement joins TRBV28 to TRBJ2-3; D could derive from TRBD1 or TRBD2 (5 bases each). The ends were cut back, 10 bases at V and 2 bases at J, with 10 bases in the middle. The CDR3 sequence is 12 residues long. The germline CDR1 and CDR2 sequences are MDHEN and SYDVKM. The CDR3 region has the DNA TGTGCCACGGGGCGGAACACAGATACGCAGTATTTT. Translated, it gives CATGRNTDTQYF.

The chain links TRBV30 to TRBJ1-6; D perhaps matches TRBD1 (5 bases). The CDR3 loop spans 15 amino acids. Germline CDR1 GTSNPN, CDR2 SVGIG (reference sequence). Trimming took off 2 bases at V and 7 bases at J, with 15 bases between the two ends. CDR3: CAWSTQGLTNSPLHF. The CDR3 nucleotides are TGTGCCTGGAGTACTCAGGGACTGACAAATTCACCCCTCCACTTT.

This clonotype was seen repeatedly, ten times or more. V gene TRBV15 combines with J gene TRBJ2-2; D is possibly TRBD1 (6 bases). The CDR3 is 15 amino acids. Trimming removed 1 base from V and 4 bases from J, with 10 bases in between. The germline gives CDR1 LNHNV, CDR2 YYDKDF (reference sequence). Here the CDR3 reads CATSRAGVATGELFF. CDR3 DNA sequence: TGTGCCACCAGCAGAGCAGGGGTGGCCACCGGGGAGCTGTTTTTT.

This clonotype was found a few times. The V gene is TRBV11-3, the J gene TRBJ2-3; 8 nucleotides align to TRBD2. Germline loops: CDR1 SGHNT, CDR2 YENEEA. The CDR3 runs to 15 residues. The junction had 7 bases not matched to a gene; V was cut back by 2 bases and J by 6 bases. CDR3: CASSLSERGRDTQYF. The CDR3 DNA is TGTGCCAGCAGCTTATCGGAGCGGGGGAGGGATACGCAGTATTTT.

This clonotype has ten or more counts. The chain links TRBV6-1 to TRBJ1-1, with D unclear. Germline V gene lookup returns CDR1 MNHNS and CDR2 SASEGT. The length of the CDR3 is 12 residues. V gave up 7 bases and J gave up 0 bases, with 6 bases separating them. Written as DNA, the CDR3 is TGTGCCAGCACTCAACTGAACACTGAAGCTTTCTTT. This sequence encodes CASTQLNTEAFF.

The chain employs TRBV19 and TRBJ2-7, with a possible D match to TRBD2 (5 bases). V was shortened by 3 bases and J by 0 bases, with 9 bases between the two germline ends. CDR1 is LNHDA and CDR2 is SQIVND in the germline V gene (reference sequence). The CDR3 consists of 14 residues. The CDR3: CASSITGSSYEQYF. CDR3 bases: TGTGCCAGTAGTATTACGGGGAGCTCCTACGAGCAGTACTTC.

This clonotype was seen ten or more times. CDR3 nucleotide sequence: TGTGCCAGCAGCGGACTAGCGGGAGGGTCCCAGCAGTACTTC. It specifies CASSGLAGGSQQYF. This chain joins TRBV2 and TRBJ2-7; 15 bases are shared with TRBD2. V lost 6 bases and J lost 8; bases outside the gene matches: 5. The germline gives CDR1 SNHLY, CDR2 FYNNEI. The CDR3 is made up of 14 amino acids.

At least ten counts were recorded for this clonotype. The chain combines TRBV28 with TRBJ2-7; possibly TRBD2 for D (5 bases). Germline V gene sequence: CDR1 MDHEN, CDR2 SYDVKM. This CDR3 region has 14 residues. V was pared by 5 bases and J by 6 bases, with 17 bases between. The CDR3 sequence: CASSPPRRGSEQYF. The CDR3 DNA is TGTGCCAGCAGTCCGCCCCGGCGTGGGAGCGAGCAGTACTTC.

Many counts were recorded for this clonotype. The chain recombines TRBV2 with TRBJ2-3; D may be TRBD2 (6 bases). Trimming stripped 4 bases from V and 2 bases from J, with 13 bases between. Germline lookup yields CDR1 SNHLY and CDR2 FYNNEI. CDR3 length: 15 amino acids. The CDR3: CASSVEGLNTDTQYF. The CDR3 DNA is TGTGCCAGCAGTGTGGAGGGACTGAACACAGATACGCAGTATTTT. Full variable domain (remainder filled in from reference TRBV2 and TRBJ2-3): EPEVTQTPSHQVTQMGQEVILRCVPISNHLYFYWYRQILGQKVEFLVSFYNNEISEKSEIFDDQFSVERPDGSNFTLKIRSTKLEDSAMYFCASSVEGLNTDTQYFGPGTRLTVL.

The chain has TRBV18 and TRBJ2-3; no firm D call. Germline values: CDR1 KGHSH, CDR2 LQKENI. This CDR3 region has 15 residues. Trimming removed 6 bases at V and 0 bases at J, with 13 bases between. The CDR3 is CASSPVTISTDTQYF. CDR3 in DNA: TGTGCCAGCTCCCCGGTCACGATAAGCACAGATACGCAGTATTTT.

In this sample, this clonotype turned up a few times. The chain links TRBV20-1 to TRBJ2-2; 8 bases agree with TRBD1. Germline CDR1 DFQATT, CDR2 SNEGSKA (reference sequence). The CDR3 has 15 amino acids. V lost 7 bases and J lost 3; bases outside the gene matches: 10. The CDR3 nucleotides read TGCAGTGGTGCCGGGACAGGCCAATACACCGGGGAGCTGTTTTTT. It yields the protein CSGAGTGQYTGELFF.

The chain links TRBV9 to TRBJ2-4, with 7 bases matching TRBD1. The germline CDR1 and CDR2 sequences are SGDLS and YYNGEE. The CDR3 spans 12 residues. V lost 7 bases to trimming and J lost 9 bases; unmatched junction nucleotides: 7. The CDR3 coding sequence is TGTGCCAGCGGTGGGACAGAGGCCATTCAGTACTTC. Its protein product is CASGGTEAIQYF.

The rearrangement uses TRBV6-1 and TRBJ2-1; 14 bases map to TRBD2. After removal of 6 bases from V and 9 bases from J, the junction contained 4 bases not matched to a gene. The germline gives CDR1 MNHNS, CDR2 SASEGT. CDR3 length equals 14 residues. The CDR3 DNA follows: TGTGCCAGCAGGACTAGCGGGAGGGCCGGTGAGCAGTTCTTC. Amino acid sequence: CASRTSGRAGEQFF.

This clonotype showed up just a few times. One end of the junction does not line up with germline, which may come from a read error. The chain employs TRBV14 and TRBJ2-7, with D possibly being TRBD1 or TRBD2 (5 bases each). CDR3 length: 12 amino acids. Per the germline V gene, CDR1 is SGHDN and CDR2 is FVKESK. The CDR3 coding sequence is TGTGCCAGCAGCCGGGCGGGTCGGGACCTACGGTTC. Amino acids: CASSRAGRDLRF.

This clonotype turned up a few times. This rearrangement joins TRBV28 to TRBJ1-5, with 10 bases that match TRBD1. The junction had 8 bases not matched to a gene; V was cut back by 6 bases and J by 3 bases. In germline, CDR1 is MDHEN, CDR2 SYDVKM. This CDR3 is built from 16 residues. DNA for the CDR3: TGTGCCAGCAGCTCGACAGGGGGCTCTAACAATCAGCCCCAGCATTTT. Protein: CASSSTGGSNNQPQHF.

Regarding this clonotype: This may come from a read error, since a much larger clone is one base off. V and J are TRBV29-1 and TRBJ2-1; 7 bases align to TRBD1. CDR3 length: 16 residues. The germline V gene has CDR1 SQVTM and CDR2 ANQGSEA. The CDR3 coding sequence is TGCAGCGTTGATCACAGGGGACGTGAGGGCTACAGTGAGCAGTTCTTC. Translation: CSVDHRGREGYSEQFF.

In this sample, this clonotype turned up many times. This sequence joins TRBV28 and TRBJ1-2; the D gene is possibly TRBD1 (5 bases). Per germline, CDR1 MDHEN and CDR2 SYDVKM. V gave up 5 bases and J gave up 8 bases, with 12 bases separating them. This CDR3 has 12 residues. This CDR3 is CASSAGFQGYTF. The CDR3 DNA is TGTGCCAGCAGTGCAGGGTTCCAAGGCTACACCTTC.

This clonotype was counted a few times. The chain links TRBV3-1 to TRBJ2-6; no reliable D call. The germline V gene encodes CDR1 LGHDT and CDR2 YNNKEL (reference sequence). Trimming took off 4 bases at V and 0 bases at J, with 7 bases between the two ends. The CDR3 contains 15 residues. The CDR3 bases are TGTGCCAGCAGCCCCCTCCACTCTGGGGCCAACGTCCTGACTTTC. Protein sequence: CASSPLHSGANVLTF.

In its sample, this clonotype was seen a few times. CDR3 in DNA: TGCGCCAGCCACTCAGGGTTCTCTGGAAACACCATATATTTT. Translation: CASHSGFSGNTIYF. This chain connects TRBV5-1 to TRBJ1-3; a weak D match, TRBD1 (5 bases). The germline V gene encodes CDR1 SGHRS and CDR2 YFSETQ. V was pared by 7 bases and J by 0 bases, with 11 bases between. The CDR3 length is 14 residues. The entire variable domain, with the rest obtained from reference TRBV5-1 and TRBJ1-3, is as follows: KAGVTQTPRYLIKTRGQQVTLSCSPISGHRSVSWYQQTPGQGLQFLFEYFSETQRNKGNFPGRFSGRQFSNSRSEMNVSTLELGDSALYLCASHSGFSGNTIYFGEGSWLTVV.

V and J are TRBV28 and TRBJ2-5; TRBD1 aligns across 9 bases. Looked up from germline, CDR1 is MDHEN and CDR2 is SYDVKM. This CDR3 contains 13 residues. The trim removed 9 bases at V and 4 bases at J, leaving 6 bases unmatched. The CDR3: CASKQGAGETQYF. In DNA, the CDR3 is TGTGCCAGTAAACAGGGGGCTGGAGAGACCCAGTACTTC.

This clonotype was counted between two and nine times. The DNA of the CDR3 is TGTGCCAGCAGTCTCAGCCCCGGGCCCGCCAATGAGCAGTTCTTC. Translation: CASSLSPGPANEQFF. V gene TRBV7-6 combines with J gene TRBJ2-1; no reliable D call. Germline loops: CDR1 SGHVS, CDR2 FNYEAQ. The V end was cut by 6 bases, the J end by 6 bases, with 18 bases between. The CDR3 contains 15 residues.